Below, one T cell receptor (beta chain) is given with its context. J gave up 11 bases and V 0 bases, and 7 bases lay outside the gene matches. CDR3 length: 15 residues. The V gene's germline CDR1 is SGHDN and CDR2 FVKESK. Original methodology: How many nucleated cells were present was estimated from reference gene primer amplification. This table comes from immunoSEQ multiplex PCR, and its TCRdb copy is limited to in-frame clones, with some not included. V and J calls plus clone size are reproduced from that table; the DNA served to infer D and trimming. The sample carries some 150,000 clones, around four fifths recorded once. This sample was taken from a study of blood T cell repertoires in COVID-19. Study-wide context: Samples representing acute and convalescent COVID-19 were sourced from the United States, Italy and Spain. The analysed material was cDNA or gDNA that came from T cells, B-cell-depleted T cells, or PBMCs.

The sequence came from a human donor in a cohort sampled during active COVID-19. The sequenced material came from peripheral blood. This chain connects TRBV14 to TRBJ2-3; 11 bases match TRBD2. CDR3 sequence (DNA): TGTGCCAGCAGCCAAGACCGACGGACTAGCGGGCGGCAGTATTTT. This gives the protein CASSQDRRTSGRQYF. The variable domain in full, completed from reference TRBV14 and TRBJ2-3, reads EAGVTQFPSHSVIEKGQTVTLRCDPISGHDNLYWYRRVMGKEIKFLLHFVKESKQDESGMPNNRFLAERTGGTYSTLKVQPAELEDSGVYFCASSQDRRTSGRQYFGPGTRLTVL.